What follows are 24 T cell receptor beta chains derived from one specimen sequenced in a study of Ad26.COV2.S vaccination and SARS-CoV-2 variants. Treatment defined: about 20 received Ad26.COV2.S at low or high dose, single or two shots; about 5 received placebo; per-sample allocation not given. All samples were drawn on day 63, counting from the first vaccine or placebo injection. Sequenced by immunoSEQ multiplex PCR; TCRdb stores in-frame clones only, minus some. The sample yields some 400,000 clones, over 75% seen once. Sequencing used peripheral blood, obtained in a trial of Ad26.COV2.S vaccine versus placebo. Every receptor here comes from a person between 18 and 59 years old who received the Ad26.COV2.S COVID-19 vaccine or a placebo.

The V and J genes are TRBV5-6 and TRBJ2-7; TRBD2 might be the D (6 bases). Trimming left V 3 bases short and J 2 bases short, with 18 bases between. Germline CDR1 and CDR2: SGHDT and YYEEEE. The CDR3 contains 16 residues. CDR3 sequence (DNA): TGTGCCAGCAGCTCTAGGGGCCTATGGACTACCTACGAGCAGTACTTC. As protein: CASSSRGLWTTYEQYF.

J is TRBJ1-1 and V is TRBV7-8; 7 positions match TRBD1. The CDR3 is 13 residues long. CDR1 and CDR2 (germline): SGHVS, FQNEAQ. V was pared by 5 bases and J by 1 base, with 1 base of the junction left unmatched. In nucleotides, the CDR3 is TGTGCCAGCAGCAGGGACAGGAACACTGAAGCTTTCTTT. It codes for CASSRDRNTEAFF.

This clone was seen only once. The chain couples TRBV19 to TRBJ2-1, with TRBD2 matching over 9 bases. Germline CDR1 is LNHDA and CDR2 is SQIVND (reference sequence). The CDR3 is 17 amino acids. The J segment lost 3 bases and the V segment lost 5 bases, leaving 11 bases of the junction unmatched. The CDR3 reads CASSVGTSTPGYNEQFF. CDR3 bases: TGTGCCAGTAGTGTGGGGACTAGCACGCCGGGCTACAATGAGCAGTTCTTC. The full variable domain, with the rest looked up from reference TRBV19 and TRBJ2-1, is DGGITQSPKYLFRKEGQNVTLSCEQNLNHDAMYWYRQDPGQGLRLIYYSQIVNDFQKGDIAEGYSVSREKKESFPLTVTSAQKNPTAFYLCASSVGTSTPGYNEQFFGPGTRLTVL.

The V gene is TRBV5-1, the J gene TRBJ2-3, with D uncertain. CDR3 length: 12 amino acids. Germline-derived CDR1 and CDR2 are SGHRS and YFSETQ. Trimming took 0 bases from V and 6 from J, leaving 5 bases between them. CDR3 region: CASSLDGDTQYF. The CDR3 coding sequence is TGCGCCAGCAGCTTGGACGGGGATACGCAGTATTTT.

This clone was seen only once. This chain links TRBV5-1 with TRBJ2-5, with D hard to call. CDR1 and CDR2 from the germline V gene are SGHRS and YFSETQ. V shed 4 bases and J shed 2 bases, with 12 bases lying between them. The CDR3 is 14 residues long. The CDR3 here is CASSLATYQETQYF. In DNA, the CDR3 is TGCGCCAGCAGCCTCGCGACATATCAAGAGACCCAGTACTTC. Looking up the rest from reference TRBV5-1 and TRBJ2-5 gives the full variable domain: KAGVTQTPRYLIKTRGQQVTLSCSPISGHRSVSWYQQTPGQGLQFLFEYFSETQRNKGNFPGRFSGRQFSNSRSEMNVSTLELGDSALYLCASSLATYQETQYFGPGTRLLVL.

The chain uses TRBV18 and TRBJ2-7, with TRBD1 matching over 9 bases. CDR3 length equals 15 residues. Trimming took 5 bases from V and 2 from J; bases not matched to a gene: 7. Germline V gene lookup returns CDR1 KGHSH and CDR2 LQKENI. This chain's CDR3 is CASSSPGQGPYEQYF. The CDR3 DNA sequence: TGTGCCAGCTCAAGTCCGGGACAGGGACCCTACGAGCAGTACTTC. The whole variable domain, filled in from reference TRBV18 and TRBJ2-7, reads NAGVMQNPRHLVRRRGQEARLRCSPMKGHSHVYWYRQLPEEGLKFMVYLQKENIIDESGMPKERFSAEFPKEGPSILRIQQVVRGDSAAYFCASSSPGQGPYEQYFGPGTRLTVT.

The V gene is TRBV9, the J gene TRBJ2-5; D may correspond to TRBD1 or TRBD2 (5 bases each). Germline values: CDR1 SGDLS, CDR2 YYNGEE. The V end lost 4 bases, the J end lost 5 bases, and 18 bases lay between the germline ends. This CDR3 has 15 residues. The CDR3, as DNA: TGTGCCAGCAGCCTGGGGAGAGGGGTGGGGGAGACCCAGTACTTC. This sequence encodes CASSLGRGVGETQYF.

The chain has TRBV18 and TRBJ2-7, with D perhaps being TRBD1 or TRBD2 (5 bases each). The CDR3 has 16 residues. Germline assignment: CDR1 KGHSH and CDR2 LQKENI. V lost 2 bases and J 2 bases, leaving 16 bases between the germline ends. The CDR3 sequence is CASSPAPPEGTYEQYF. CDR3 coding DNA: TGTGCCAGCTCACCAGCCCCCCCCGAGGGGACCTACGAGCAGTACTTC.

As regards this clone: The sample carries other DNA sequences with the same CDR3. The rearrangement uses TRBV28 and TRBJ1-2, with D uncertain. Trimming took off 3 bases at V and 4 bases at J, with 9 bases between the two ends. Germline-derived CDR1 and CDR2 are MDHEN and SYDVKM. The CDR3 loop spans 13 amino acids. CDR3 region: CASSFGRAYGYTF. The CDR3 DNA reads TGTGCCAGCAGTTTTGGCAGAGCCTATGGCTACACCTTC.

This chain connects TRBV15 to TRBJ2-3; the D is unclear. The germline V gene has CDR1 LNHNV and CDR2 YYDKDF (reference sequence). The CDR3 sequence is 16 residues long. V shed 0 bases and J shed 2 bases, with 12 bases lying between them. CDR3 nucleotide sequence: TGTGCCACCAGCAGAGACAGAGGACCGTCCACAGATACGCAGTATTTT. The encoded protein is CATSRDRGPSTDTQYF.

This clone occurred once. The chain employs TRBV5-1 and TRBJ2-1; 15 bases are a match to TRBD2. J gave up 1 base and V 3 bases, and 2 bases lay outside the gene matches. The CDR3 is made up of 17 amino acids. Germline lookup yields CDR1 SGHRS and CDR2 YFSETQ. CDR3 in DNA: TGCGCCAGCAGCTGGGGACTAGCGGGAGGTTCCTACAATGAGCAGTTCTTC. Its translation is CASSWGLAGGSYNEQFF.

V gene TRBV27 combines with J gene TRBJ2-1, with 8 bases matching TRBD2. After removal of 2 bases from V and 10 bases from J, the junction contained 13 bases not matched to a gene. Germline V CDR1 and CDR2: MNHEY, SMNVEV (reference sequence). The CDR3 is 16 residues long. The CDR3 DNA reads TGTGCCAGCAGTTTAAGGACTAGCCCTAGCCCAATCGAGCAGTTCTTC. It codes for CASSLRTSPSPIEQFF.

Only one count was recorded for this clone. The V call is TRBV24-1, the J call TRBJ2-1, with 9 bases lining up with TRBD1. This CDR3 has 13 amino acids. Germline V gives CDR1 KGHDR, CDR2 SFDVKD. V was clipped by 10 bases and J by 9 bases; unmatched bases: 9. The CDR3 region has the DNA TGTGCCACAGAGCCGGGACAGGGTTTTGAGCAGTTCTTC. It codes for CATEPGQGFEQFF.

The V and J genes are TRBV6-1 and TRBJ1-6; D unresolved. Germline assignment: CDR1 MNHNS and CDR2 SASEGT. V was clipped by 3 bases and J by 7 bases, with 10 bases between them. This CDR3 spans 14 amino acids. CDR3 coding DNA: TGTGCCAGCAGTGACGGGCGGTTGAATTCACCCCTCCACTTT. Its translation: CASSDGRLNSPLHF.

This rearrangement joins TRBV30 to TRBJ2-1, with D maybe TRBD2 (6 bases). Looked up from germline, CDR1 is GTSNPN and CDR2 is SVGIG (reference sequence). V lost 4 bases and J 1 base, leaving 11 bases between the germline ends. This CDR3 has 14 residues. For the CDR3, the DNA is TGTGCCTGGAACCGGGGACTTTCCTACAATGAGCAGTTCTTC. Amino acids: CAWNRGLSYNEQFF.

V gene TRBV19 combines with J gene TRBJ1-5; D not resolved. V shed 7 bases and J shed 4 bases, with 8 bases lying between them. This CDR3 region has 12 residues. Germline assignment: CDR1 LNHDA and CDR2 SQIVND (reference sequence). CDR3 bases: TGTGCCAGTAAGGAAGGGAATCAGCCCCAGCATTTT. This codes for CASKEGNQPQHF.

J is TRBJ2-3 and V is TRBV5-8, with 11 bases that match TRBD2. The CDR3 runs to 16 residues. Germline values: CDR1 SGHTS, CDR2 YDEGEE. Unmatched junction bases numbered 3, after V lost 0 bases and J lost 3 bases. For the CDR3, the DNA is TGTGCCAGCAGCTTGGGGGGACTAGCGGATACAGATACGCAGTATTTT. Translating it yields CASSLGGLADTDTQYF.

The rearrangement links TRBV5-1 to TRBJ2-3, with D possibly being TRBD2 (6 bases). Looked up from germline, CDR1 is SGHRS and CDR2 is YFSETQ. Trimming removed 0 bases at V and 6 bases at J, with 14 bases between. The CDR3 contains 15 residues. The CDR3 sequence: CASSLASTSMDTQYF. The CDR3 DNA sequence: TGCGCCAGCAGCTTGGCCTCGACTAGTATGGATACGCAGTATTTT.

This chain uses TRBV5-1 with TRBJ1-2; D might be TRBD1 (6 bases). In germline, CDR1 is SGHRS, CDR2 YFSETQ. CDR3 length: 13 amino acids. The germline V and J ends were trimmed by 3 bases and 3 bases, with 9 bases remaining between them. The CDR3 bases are TGCGCCAGCAGCTCCTCAGGGGACTATGGCTACACCTTC. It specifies CASSSSGDYGYTF.

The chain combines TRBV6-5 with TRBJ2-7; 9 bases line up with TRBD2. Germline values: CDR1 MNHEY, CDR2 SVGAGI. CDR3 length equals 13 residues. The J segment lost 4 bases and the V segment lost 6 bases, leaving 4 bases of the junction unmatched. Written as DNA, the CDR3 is TGTGCCAGCAGGATAGCGGGAGTTTACGAGCAGTACTTC. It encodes CASRIAGVYEQYF.

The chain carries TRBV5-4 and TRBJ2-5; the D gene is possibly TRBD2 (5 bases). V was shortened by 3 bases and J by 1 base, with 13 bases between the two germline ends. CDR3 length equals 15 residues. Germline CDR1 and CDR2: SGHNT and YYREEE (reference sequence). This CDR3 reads CASSSSRRSQETQYF. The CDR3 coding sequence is TGTGCCAGCAGCTCCAGCAGGAGGAGCCAAGAGACCCAGTACTTC.

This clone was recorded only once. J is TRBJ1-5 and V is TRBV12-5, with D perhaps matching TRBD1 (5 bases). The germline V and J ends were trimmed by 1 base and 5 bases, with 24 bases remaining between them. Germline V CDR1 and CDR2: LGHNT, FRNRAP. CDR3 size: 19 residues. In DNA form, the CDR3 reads TGTGCTAGTGGTTTGGGAGGGGACTCAATTAAGGGTGCCCATCAGCCCCAGCATTTT. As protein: CASGLGGDSIKGAHQPQHF.

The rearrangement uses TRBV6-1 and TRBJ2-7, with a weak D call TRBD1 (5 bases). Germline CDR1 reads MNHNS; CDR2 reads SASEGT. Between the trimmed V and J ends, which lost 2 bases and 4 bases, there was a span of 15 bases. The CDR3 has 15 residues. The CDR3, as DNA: TGTGCCAGCAGTGAACTTGGACATAAACCTTACGAGCAGTACTTC. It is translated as CASSELGHKPYEQYF.

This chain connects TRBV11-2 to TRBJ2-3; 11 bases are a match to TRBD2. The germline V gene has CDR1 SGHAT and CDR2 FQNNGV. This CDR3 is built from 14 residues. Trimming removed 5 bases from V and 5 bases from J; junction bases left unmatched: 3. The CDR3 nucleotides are TGTGCCAGCAGCGCACTAGCGGGAGAAGATACGCAGTATTTT. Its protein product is CASSALAGEDTQYF.